This T cell receptor beta chain came from a study of blood T cell repertoires in COVID-19. Study details: There were acute and convalescent COVID-19 samples, and they came from the United States, Italy and Spain.

After removal of 1 base from V and 8 bases from J, the junction contained 9 bases not matched to a gene. The germline V gene has CDR1 MGHRA and CDR2 YSYEKL. CDR3 size: 16 residues. For recovered donors of Cohort 3, there were two negative PCRs, clearance, or symptom resolution. Generated by immunoSEQ multiplex PCR, the TCRdb table keeps only in-frame clones and is missing some. The data contain approximately 470,000 clones, roughly 90% of them singletons. Source material: PBMCs or T cells enriched from blood (not recorded which). This rearrangement joins TRBV4-1 to TRBJ2-3; 10 bases are a match to TRBD2. This receptor was identified in a woman aged 18 to 35 who had recovered from COVID-19. Written as DNA, the CDR3 is TGCGCCAGCAGCCAAGCGGGAGCGGGGGGGTCGGGTACGCAGTATTTT. Protein sequence: CASSQAGAGGSGTQYF.